The 17 T cell receptor beta chains presented below share a single source sample, sequenced in a study of T cell responses to AZD1222 COVID-19 vaccine. Libraries were prepared by immunoSEQ multiplex PCR; TCRdb keeps only in-frame clonotypes and omits some of them. Counted here are approximately 100,000 clones, nearly 90% occurring once; the ten biggest clones make up about 2.5%. Here the sequenced sample was peripheral blood, taken 28 days after the second AZD1222 dose. Receptors were obtained from an adult who received the AZD1222 COVID-19 vaccine.

This clone was seen just once. CDR3 in DNA: TGCGCCAGCAGCTTGGCATACAGCGGGAGGTACTACAATGAGCAGTTCTTC. Its translation is CASSLAYSGRYYNEQFF. The V and J genes are TRBV5-1 and TRBJ2-1; 9 bases are a match to TRBD2. With V trimmed by 0 bases and J by 3 bases, 7 bases remained unmatched. Germline loops: CDR1 SGHRS, CDR2 YFSETQ. This CDR3 is 17 amino acids long.

V usage is TRBV29-1 and J usage is TRBJ2-7; D unresolved. Looked up from germline, CDR1 is SQVTM and CDR2 is ANQGSEA. V was shortened by 4 bases and J by 3 bases, with 7 bases between the two germline ends. This CDR3 is built from 11 residues. The CDR3 region has the DNA TGCAGCGTTGCTGGCGTCTACGAGCAGTACTTC. Translation: CSVAGVYEQYF.

The chain couples TRBV9 to TRBJ2-2; D may be TRBD2 (6 bases). V was pared by 0 bases and J by 0 bases, with 9 bases between. The CDR3 covers 16 residues. The germline gives CDR1 SGDLS, CDR2 YYNGEE. This CDR3 reads CASSVGGDPNTGELFF. CDR3 DNA sequence: TGTGCCAGCAGCGTAGGGGGGGACCCGAACACCGGGGAGCTGTTTTTT.

The chain has TRBV3-1 (or the pseudogene TRBV3-2) and TRBJ1-2; TRBD1 might be the D (6 bases). V was pared by 0 bases and J by 3 bases, with 26 bases between. Germline assignment: CDR1 LGHDT and CDR2 YNNKEL (reference sequence). CDR3 length: 20 amino acids. This chain's CDR3 is CASSQESGGAVEVLDYGYTF. CDR3 nucleotide sequence: TGTGCCAGCAGCCAAGAGTCCGGGGGCGCGGTAGAAGTTTTGGACTATGGCTACACCTTC.

The chain employs TRBV19 and TRBJ1-6, with D hard to call. CDR3 length equals 14 residues. The germline gives CDR1 LNHDA, CDR2 SQIVND (reference sequence). Trimming took 2 bases from V and 6 from J, leaving 8 bases between them. Here the CDR3 reads CASSIQRTNSPLHF. The CDR3 DNA sequence: TGTGCCAGTAGTATACAGCGAACTAATTCACCCCTCCACTTT.

This CDR3 reads CASSLVAGQPNQPQHF. The CDR3 DNA sequence: TGTGCCAGCAGTTTAGTAGCGGGACAGCCAAATCAGCCCCAGCATTTT. The rearrangement links TRBV28 to TRBJ1-5; 7 bases are shared with TRBD1. Trimming removed 2 bases from V and 4 bases from J; junction bases left unmatched: 8. The germline gives CDR1 MDHEN, CDR2 SYDVKM. This CDR3 has 16 residues.

The chain carries TRBV5-6 and TRBJ2-1; D may match TRBD1 or TRBD2 (5 bases each). Germline V gene lookup returns CDR1 SGHDT and CDR2 YYEEEE. V lost 2 bases and J 12 bases, leaving 24 bases between the germline ends. This CDR3 region has 16 residues. This CDR3 reads CASSFNSWGSYYGQFF. DNA for the CDR3: TGTGCCAGCAGCTTCAACTCTTGGGGGTCGTACTATGGGCAGTTCTTC. Supplemented by reference TRBV5-6 and TRBJ2-1, the full variable domain reads DAGVTQSPTHLIKTRGQQVTLRCSPKSGHDTVSWYQQALGQGPQFIFQYYEEEERQRGNFPDRFSGHQFPNYSSELNVNALLLGDSALYLCASSFNSWGSYYGQFFGPGTRLTVL.

J is TRBJ2-3 and V is TRBV6-5; D perhaps matches TRBD2 (5 bases). In germline, CDR1 is MNHEY, CDR2 SVGAGI. V was trimmed by 2 bases and J by 4 bases, leaving 13 bases between them. The CDR3 loop spans 15 amino acids. Written as DNA, the CDR3 is TGTGCCAGCAGTTACGACTTTGGACTGCCAGATACGCAGTATTTT. Protein sequence: CASSYDFGLPDTQYF.

The CDR3 DNA is TGTGCCAGCAGCTTATCAGGGGGCGACTATGGCTACACCTTC. Its translation: CASSLSGGDYGYTF. The chain joins TRBV7-3 to TRBJ1-2, with 8 bases fitting TRBD1. V was clipped by 2 bases and J by 3 bases; unmatched bases: 2. The CDR3 is made up of 14 amino acids. The germline CDR1 and CDR2 sequences are SGHTA and FQGTGA.

The V gene is TRBV28, the J gene TRBJ2-2, with D uncertain. The CDR3 length is 20 residues. Germline assignment: CDR1 MDHEN and CDR2 SYDVKM. V lost 4 bases and J 0 bases, leaving 24 bases between the germline ends. The CDR3 nucleotides read TGTGCCAGCAGTTATCCGGGCAGAAGCTTAATAGTAACGAACACCGGGGAGCTGTTTTTT. It encodes CASSYPGRSLIVTNTGELFF. Full variable domain (outside the CDR3, taken from reference TRBV28 and TRBJ2-2): DVKVTQSSRYLVKRTGEKVFLECVQDMDHENMFWYRQDPGLGLRLIYFSYDVKMKEKGDIPEGYSVSREKKERFSLILESASTNQTSMYLCASSYPGRSLIVTNTGELFFGEGSRLTVL.

This rearrangement joins TRBV2 to TRBJ2-2, with D possibly matching TRBD1 (5 bases). From germline, CDR1 is SNHLY and CDR2 FYNNEI. V gave up 7 bases and J gave up 1 base, with 10 bases separating them. The CDR3 extends over 14 amino acids. CDR3 amino acids: CASTRQRNTGELFF. As DNA, the CDR3 is TGTGCCAGCACCCGACAGAGGAACACCGGGGAGCTGTTTTTT.

This clone is a singleton in its sample. J is TRBJ1-2 and V is TRBV18, with a possible D match to TRBD1 (5 bases). This CDR3 region has 14 residues. Germline V gives CDR1 KGHSH, CDR2 LQKENI. Trimming took off 0 bases at V and 4 bases at J, with 9 bases between the two ends. The CDR3 is CASSPPQGSYGYTF. The CDR3 coding sequence is TGTGCCAGCTCACCACCCCAGGGTAGCTATGGCTACACCTTC.

V is TRBV3-1 (or the pseudogene TRBV3-2) and J is TRBJ1-1; perhaps TRBD1 as D (5 bases). From germline, CDR1 is LGHDT and CDR2 YNNKEL (reference sequence). The V end lost 3 bases, the J end lost 3 bases, and 11 bases lay between the germline ends. This CDR3 has 14 residues. The CDR3 DNA sequence: TGTGCCAGCAGCCATACAGGCGAGCACACTGAAGCTTTCTTT. Its translation is CASSHTGEHTEAFF.

This chain joins TRBV27 and TRBJ2-3; the D gene is possibly TRBD2 (6 bases). V was cut by 4 bases and J by 5 bases, with 16 bases left in between. CDR1 is MNHEY and CDR2 is SMNVEV in the germline V gene (reference sequence). The CDR3 runs 15 residues. The CDR3 sequence: CASSWNGSPRDTQYF. The CDR3 DNA reads TGTGCCAGCAGTTGGAACGGGAGCCCGAGAGATACGCAGTATTTT.

As DNA, the CDR3 is TGTGCCAGCATGTTTCGCGTTGGCAATCAGCCCCAGCATTTT. This gives the protein CASMFRVGNQPQHF. V gene TRBV27 combines with J gene TRBJ1-5; D not resolved. Germline V gene sequence: CDR1 MNHEY, CDR2 SMNVEV (reference sequence). Trimming pared 7 bases from V and 2 bases from J, leaving 12 bases between. The CDR3 is 14 residues long.

The V call is TRBV30, the J call TRBJ1-6; D is uncertain. Germline V CDR1 and CDR2: GTSNPN, SVGIG (reference sequence). The CDR3 covers 13 residues. The V and J ends lost 3 bases and 4 bases respectively, with 7 bases between them. The CDR3, as DNA: TGTGCCTGGAGAGGGCAGTATAATTCACCCCTCCACTTT. Encoded protein: CAWRGQYNSPLHF.

The chain is built from TRBV5-3 and TRBJ2-7; tentatively, D is TRBD2 (5 bases). TRBV5-3 is an ORF; its function is uncertain. The CDR3 loop spans 12 amino acids. V dropped 4 bases and J dropped 9 bases, with 14 bases sitting between them. The DNA for the CDR3 is TGTGCCAGAAGCCCTGGGGTCGAGGGGCAGTACTTC. This sequence encodes CARSPGVEGQYF.